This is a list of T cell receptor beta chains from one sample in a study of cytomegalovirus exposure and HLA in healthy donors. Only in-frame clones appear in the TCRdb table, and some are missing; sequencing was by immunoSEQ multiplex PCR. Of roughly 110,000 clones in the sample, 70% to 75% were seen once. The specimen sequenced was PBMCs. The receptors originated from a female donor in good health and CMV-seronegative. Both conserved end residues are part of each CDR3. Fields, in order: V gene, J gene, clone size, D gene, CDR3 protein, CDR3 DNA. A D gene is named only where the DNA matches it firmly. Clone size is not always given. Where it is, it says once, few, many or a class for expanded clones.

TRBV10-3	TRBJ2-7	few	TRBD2	CAISESGTSGRGEQYF	TGTGCCATCAGTGAGTCCGGGACTAGCGGGAGAGGCGAGCAGTACTTC
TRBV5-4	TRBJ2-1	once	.	CASSSLREEVNEQFF	TGTGCCAGCAGCTCTCTAAGAGAGGAAGTCAATGAGCAGTTCTTC
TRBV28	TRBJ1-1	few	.	CASSFDQVLTEAFF	TGTGCCAGCAGTTTTGACCAGGTTCTCACTGAAGCTTTCTTT
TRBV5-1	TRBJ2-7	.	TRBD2	CASSQPGLAGEQYF	TGCGCCAGCAGCCAACCGGGACTAGCAGGCGAGCAGTACTTC
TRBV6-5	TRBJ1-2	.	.	CASSYSTGGENGYTF	TGTGCCAGCAGTTACTCGACGGGGGGCGAAAATGGCTACACCTTC
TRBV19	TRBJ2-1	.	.	CASSMAGRGFSYNEQFF	TGTGCCAGTAGTATGGCCGGGCGGGGTTTCTCCTACAATGAGCAGTTCTTC
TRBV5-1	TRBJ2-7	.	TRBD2	CASRSGSYEQYF	TGCGCCAGCAGGAGCGGGAGCTACGAGCAGTACTTC
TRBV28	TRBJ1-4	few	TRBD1	CASSRTGRDEKLFF	TGTGCCAGCAGTCGGACAGGGAGGGATGAAAAACTGTTTTTT
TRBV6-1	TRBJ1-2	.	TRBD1	CASSQGGFGYTF	TGTGCCAGCAGTCAAGGGGGCTTTGGCTACACCTTC
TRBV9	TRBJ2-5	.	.	CASSGTDYIRETQYF	TGTGCCAGCAGCGGAACTGACTACATTAGAGAGACCCAGTACTTC
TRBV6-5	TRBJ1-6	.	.	CASSYSAEQGSSPLHF	TGTGCCAGCAGTTACTCGGCGGAACAGGGTTCTTCACCCCTCCACTTT
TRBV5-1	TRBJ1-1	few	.	CASSLDRKTEAFF	TGCGCCAGCAGCTTGGATAGAAAAACTGAAGCTTTCTTT
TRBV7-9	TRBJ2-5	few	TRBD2	CASSLGWGGEETQYF	TGTGCCAGCAGCTTAGGTTGGGGAGGGGAAGAGACCCAGTACTTC
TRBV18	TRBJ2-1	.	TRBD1	CASSPGTGGADEQFF	TGTGCCAGCTCACCAGGGACAGGGGGAGCCGATGAGCAGTTCTTC
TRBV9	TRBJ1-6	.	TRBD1	CASSVASSGTGLGLHF	TGTGCCAGCAGCGTAGCCTCCTCGGGGACAGGCCTGGGCCTCCACTTT
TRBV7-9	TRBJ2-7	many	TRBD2	CASSSKRGLAGGPAYEQYF	TGTGCCAGCAGCTCGAAACGAGGACTAGCGGGAGGGCCGGCCTACGAGCAGTACTTC
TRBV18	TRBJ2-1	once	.	CASSLEVNEQFF	TGTGCCAGCTCACTAGAAGTCAATGAGCAGTTCTTC
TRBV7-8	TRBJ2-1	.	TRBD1	CASSLLAIGTGYNEQFF	TGTGCCAGCAGCTTATTGGCTATAGGGACAGGGTACAATGAGCAGTTCTTC
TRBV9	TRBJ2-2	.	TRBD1	CASSVVKGGGGELFF	TGTGCCAGCAGCGTAGTTAAAGGGGGCGGCGGGGAGCTGTTTTTT
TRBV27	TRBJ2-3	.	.	CASSFVRGTDTQYF	TGTGCCAGCAGTTTCGTGAGAGGCACAGATACGCAGTATTTT
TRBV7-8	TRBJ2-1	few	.	CASTLNEGAYDEQFF	TGTGCCAGCACCCTAAACGAGGGAGCTTATGATGAGCAGTTCTTC
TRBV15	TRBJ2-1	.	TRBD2	CATSRLIRTSGREDEQFF	TGTGCCACCAGCAGGCTGATAAGGACTAGCGGGAGGGAAGATGAGCAGTTCTTC
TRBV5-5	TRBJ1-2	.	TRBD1	CASSSGQRVYGYTF	TGTGCCAGCAGCTCGGGACAGAGAGTCTATGGCTACACCTTC
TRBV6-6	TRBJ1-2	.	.	CASSWTASNYGYTF	TGTGCCAGCAGTTGGACAGCCTCTAACTATGGCTACACCTTC
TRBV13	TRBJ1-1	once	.	CASSLGRVGRRNTEAFF	TGTGCCAGCAGCTTAGGCAGAGTGGGGCGAAGGAACACTGAAGCTTTCTTT
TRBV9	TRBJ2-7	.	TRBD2	CASSALGTGLAGRHEQYF	TGTGCCAGCAGCGCCCTGGGGACGGGACTAGCGGGAAGACACGAGCAGTACTTC
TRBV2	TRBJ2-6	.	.	CASSPRQITSGANVLTF	TGTGCCAGCAGCCCTCGACAGATTACCTCTGGGGCCAACGTCCTGACTTTC
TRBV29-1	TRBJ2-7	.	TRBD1	CSVETGTGFSYEQYF	TGCAGCGTTGAAACCGGGACAGGGTTCTCCTACGAGCAGTACTTC
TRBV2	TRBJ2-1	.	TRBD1	CASRKDRAYNEQFF	TGTGCCAGCAGAAAGGACAGGGCTTACAATGAGCAGTTCTTC
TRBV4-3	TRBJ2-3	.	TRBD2	CASSQAGTSGSGDTQYF	TGCGCCAGCAGCCAAGCCGGGACTAGCGGGAGTGGCGATACGCAGTATTTT
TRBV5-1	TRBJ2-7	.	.	CASALGTPDYEQYF	TGCGCCAGTGCACTGGGGACTCCGGACTACGAGCAGTACTTC
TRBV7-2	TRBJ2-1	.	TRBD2	CASSFGLAGDNEQFF	TGTGCCAGCAGCTTCGGACTAGCGGGGGACAATGAGCAGTTCTTC
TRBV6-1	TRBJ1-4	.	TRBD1	CASSFGDRGSEKLFF	TGTGCCAGCAGTTTTGGGGACAGGGGGTCCGAAAAACTGTTTTTT
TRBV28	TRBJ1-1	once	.	CASSAGPVIAFF	TGTGCCAGCAGTGCGGGGCCCGTGATAGCTTTCTTT
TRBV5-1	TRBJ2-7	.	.	CASSLGAPSYEQYF	TGCGCCAGCAGCTTGGGAGCACCCTCCTACGAGCAGTACTTC
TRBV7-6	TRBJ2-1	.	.	CASSLAGSYNEQFF	TGTGCCAGCAGCTTAGCCGGGAGTTACAATGAGCAGTTCTTC
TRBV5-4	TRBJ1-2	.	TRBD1	CASARGPNYGYTF	TGTGCCAGCGCCAGGGGGCCCAACTATGGCTACACCTTC
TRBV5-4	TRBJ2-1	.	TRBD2	CASSLATGLAGPSSYNEQFF	TGTGCCAGCAGCTTGGCCACGGGACTAGCGGGACCCAGCTCCTACAATGAGCAGTTCTTC
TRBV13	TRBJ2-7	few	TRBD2	CASSLGRRLAGAEQYF	TGTGCCAGCAGCTTAGGAAGAAGACTAGCGGGAGCCGAGCAGTACTTC
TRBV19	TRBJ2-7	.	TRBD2	CASSMYNRAGTRGHEQYF	TGTGCCAGTAGTATGTATAACAGAGCCGGGACTAGGGGCCACGAGCAGTACTTC
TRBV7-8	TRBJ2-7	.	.	CASSPLLAAKPYEQYF	TGTGCCAGCAGTCCGCTCTTAGCGGCAAAACCCTACGAGCAGTACTTC
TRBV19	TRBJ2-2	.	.	CASRGAAGELFF	TGTGCCAGTAGGGGTGCGGCCGGGGAGCTGTTTTTT
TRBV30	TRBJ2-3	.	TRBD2	CAWSVGRVTDTDTQYF	TGTGCCTGGAGTGTGGGGAGGGTGACTGACACAGATACGCAGTATTTT
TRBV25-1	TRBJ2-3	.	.	CASSVLHGRTDTQYF	TGTGCCAGCAGTGTCCTTCATGGGCGTACAGATACGCAGTATTTT
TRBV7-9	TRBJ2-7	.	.	CASSLESSRSYEQYF	TGTGCCAGCAGCTTAGAGTCTAGCAGGAGCTACGAGCAGTACTTC
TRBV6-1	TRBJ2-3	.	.	CASSVSPGPGTDTQYF	TGTGCCAGCAGTGTGTCCCCCGGGCCAGGGACAGATACGCAGTATTTT
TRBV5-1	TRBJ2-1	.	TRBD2	CASSLALAGVNEQFF	TGCGCCAGCAGCTTGGCTCTAGCGGGAGTAAATGAGCAGTTCTTC
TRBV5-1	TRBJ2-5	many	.	CASSLGDLGRETQYF	TGCGCCAGCAGCTTGGGAGATTTGGGGCGAGAGACCCAGTACTTC
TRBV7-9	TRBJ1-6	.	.	CASSYDTNSPLHF	TGTGCCAGCAGCTACGACACGAATTCACCCCTCCACTTT
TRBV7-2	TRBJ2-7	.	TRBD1	CASSLGQGTYEQYF	TGTGCCAGCAGCTTGGGACAGGGAACCTACGAGCAGTACTTC
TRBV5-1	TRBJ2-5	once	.	CASSVGLPGETQYF	TGCGCCAGCAGCGTCGGACTCCCCGGGGAGACCCAGTACTTC
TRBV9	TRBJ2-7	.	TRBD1	CASSPGTGGGSRSYEQYF	TGTGCCAGCAGCCCTGGGACAGGGGGTGGGAGTAGGTCCTACGAGCAGTACTTC
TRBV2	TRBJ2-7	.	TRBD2	CASMERERGEQYF	TGTGCCAGCATGGAGCGGGAGCGTGGCGAGCAGTACTTC
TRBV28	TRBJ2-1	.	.	CASSPGGLSYNEQFF	TGTGCCAGCAGTCCCGGCGGCCTTTCCTACAATGAGCAGTTCTTC
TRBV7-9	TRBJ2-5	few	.	CASSSQGFQETQYF	TGTGCCAGCAGCTCTCAGGGTTTCCAAGAGACCCAGTACTTC
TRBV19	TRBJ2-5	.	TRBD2	CASSAGTSGRKSETQYF	TGTGCCAGTAGTGCGGGGACTAGCGGGAGGAAATCTGAGACCCAGTACTTC
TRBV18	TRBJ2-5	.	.	CASSPAHLFETQYF	TGTGCCAGCTCACCGGCTCATCTCTTTGAGACCCAGTACTTC
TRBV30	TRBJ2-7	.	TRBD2	CAWSPGLAEGNEQYF	TGTGCCTGGAGTCCGGGACTAGCGGAGGGCAACGAGCAGTACTTC
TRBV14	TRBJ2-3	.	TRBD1	CASSDRTGPKAADTQYF	TGTGCCAGCAGCGATCGGACAGGGCCAAAAGCGGCAGATACGCAGTATTTT
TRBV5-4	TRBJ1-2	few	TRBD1	CASSLTGGLGYTF	TGTGCCAGCAGCTTGACAGGGGGCCTGGGCTACACCTTC